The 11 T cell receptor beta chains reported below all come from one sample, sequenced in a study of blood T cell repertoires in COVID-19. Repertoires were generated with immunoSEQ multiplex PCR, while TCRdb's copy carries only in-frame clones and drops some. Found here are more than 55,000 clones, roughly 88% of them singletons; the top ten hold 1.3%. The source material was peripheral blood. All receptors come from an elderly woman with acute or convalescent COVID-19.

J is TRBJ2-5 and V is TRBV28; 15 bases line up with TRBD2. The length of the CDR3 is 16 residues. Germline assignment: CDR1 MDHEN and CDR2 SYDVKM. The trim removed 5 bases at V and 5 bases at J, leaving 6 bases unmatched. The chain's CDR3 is CASSRTSGRAWETQYF. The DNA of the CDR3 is TGTGCCAGCAGTAGGACTAGCGGGAGGGCGTGGGAGACCCAGTACTTC.

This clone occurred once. This CDR3 is CASSVGRGGTGELFF. CDR3 in DNA: TGTGCCAGCAGCGTAGGAAGGGGCGGCACCGGGGAGCTGTTTTTT. The V and J genes are TRBV9 and TRBJ2-2; tentative D call: TRBD1 (5 bases). V lost 0 bases and J lost 4, with 10 bases in between. Germline CDR1 SGDLS, CDR2 YYNGEE. CDR3 size: 15 residues. Filled out from reference TRBV9 and TRBJ2-2, the complete variable domain reads DSGVTQTPKHLITATGQRVTLRCSPRSGDLSVYWYQQSLDQGLQFLIQYYNGEERAKGNILERFSAQQFPDLHSELNLSSLELGDSALYFCASSVGRGGTGELFFGEGSRLTVL.

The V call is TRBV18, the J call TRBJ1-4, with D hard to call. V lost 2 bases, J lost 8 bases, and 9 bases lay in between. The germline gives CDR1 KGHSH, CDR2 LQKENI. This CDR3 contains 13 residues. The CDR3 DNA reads TGTGCCAGCTCACCAGACTCGGGGGAAAAACTGTTTTTT. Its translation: CASSPDSGEKLFF.

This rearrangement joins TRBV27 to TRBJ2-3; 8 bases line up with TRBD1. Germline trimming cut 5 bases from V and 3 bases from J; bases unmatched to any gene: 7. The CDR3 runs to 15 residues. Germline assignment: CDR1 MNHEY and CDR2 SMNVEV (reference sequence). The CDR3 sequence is CASSTRTGSTDTQYF. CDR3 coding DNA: TGTGCCAGCAGTACACGGACAGGGTCAACAGATACGCAGTATTTT.

As DNA, the CDR3 is TGTGCCAGCAGCCGGGTTGTTGGCTCCTACAATGAGCAGTTCTTC. The encoded protein is CASSRVVGSYNEQFF. J is TRBJ2-1 and V is TRBV5-5, with D uncertain. The germline gives CDR1 SGHKS, CDR2 YYEKEE (reference sequence). The length of the CDR3 is 15 residues. Trimming stripped 4 bases from V and 0 bases from J, with 11 bases between. Variable domain in full (rest from reference TRBV5-5 and TRBJ2-1): DAGVTQSPTHLIKTRGQQVTLRCSPISGHKSVSWYQQVLGQGPQFIFQYYEKEERGRGNFPDRFSARQFPNYSSELNVNALLLGDSALYLCASSRVVGSYNEQFFGPGTRLTVL.

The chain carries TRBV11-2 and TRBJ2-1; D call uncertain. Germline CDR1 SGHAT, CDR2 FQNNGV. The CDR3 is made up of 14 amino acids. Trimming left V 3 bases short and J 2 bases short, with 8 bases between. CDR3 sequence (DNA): TGTGCCAGCAGCTTTGCGCATCCCTACAATGAGCAGTTCTTC. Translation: CASSFAHPYNEQFF.

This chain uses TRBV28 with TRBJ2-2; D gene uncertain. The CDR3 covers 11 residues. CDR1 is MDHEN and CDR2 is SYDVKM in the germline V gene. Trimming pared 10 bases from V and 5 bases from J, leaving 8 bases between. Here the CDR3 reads CATVKTGELFF. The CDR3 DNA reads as TGTGCCACCGTAAAAACCGGGGAGCTGTTTTTT.

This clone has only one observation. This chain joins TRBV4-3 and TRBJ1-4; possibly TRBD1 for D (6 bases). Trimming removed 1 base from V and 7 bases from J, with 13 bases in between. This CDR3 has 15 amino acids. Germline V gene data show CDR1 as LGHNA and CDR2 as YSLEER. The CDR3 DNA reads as TGCGCCAGCAGCCAAGCCCCAGGGGCGCCTGAAAAACTGTTTTTT. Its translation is CASSQAPGAPEKLFF.

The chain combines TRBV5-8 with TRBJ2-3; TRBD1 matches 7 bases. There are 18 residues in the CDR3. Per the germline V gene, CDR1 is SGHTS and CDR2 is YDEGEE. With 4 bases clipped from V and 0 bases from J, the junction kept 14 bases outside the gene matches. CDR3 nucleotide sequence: TGTGCCAGCAGCCAAGGACAGGTTCCTCCTCATAGCACAGATACGCAGTATTTT. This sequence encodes CASSQGQVPPHSTDTQYF.

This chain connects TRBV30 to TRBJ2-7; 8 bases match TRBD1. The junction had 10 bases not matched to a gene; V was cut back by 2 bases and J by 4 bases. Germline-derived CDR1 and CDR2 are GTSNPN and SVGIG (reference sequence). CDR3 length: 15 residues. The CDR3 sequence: CAWSPKTGVRYEQYF. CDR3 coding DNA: TGTGCCTGGAGTCCAAAGACAGGGGTTAGGTACGAGCAGTACTTC.

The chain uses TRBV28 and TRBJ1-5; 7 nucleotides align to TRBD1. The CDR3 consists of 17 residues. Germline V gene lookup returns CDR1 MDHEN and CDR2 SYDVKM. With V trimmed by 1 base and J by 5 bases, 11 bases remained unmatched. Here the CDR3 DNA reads TGTGCCAGCAGTTTATACCTCCACAGGGACAGCCATCAGCCCCAGCATTTT. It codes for CASSLYLHRDSHQPQHF. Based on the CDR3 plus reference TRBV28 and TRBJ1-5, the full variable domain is DVKVTQSSRYLVKRTGEKVFLECVQDMDHENMFWYRQDPGLGLRLIYFSYDVKMKEKGDIPEGYSVSREKKERFSLILESASTNQTSMYLCASSLYLHRDSHQPQHFGDGTRLSIL.